Here is one T cell receptor beta chain with its context. It has no known antigen specificity. Qualities for individual bases were not recorded, and no much larger clone is one base off. This entry comes from a study of blood T cell repertoires in COVID-19 (dated by TCRdb to about 2020). Turning to the overall study: The collaborator samples originated in the United States, Italy and Spain and spanned the acute and convalescent phases of COVID-19. Where available, HLA class I and class II types were obtained from metadata supplied by the sample provider rather than from assay-based typing. A de-identified subject ID, COVID-19 status, age in years and sex were almost always included in the sample metadata. Samples were obtained from the ongoing ImmuneRACE study (first 160 participants) and from 1,000 to 1,500 subjects provided by 6 global collaborators. The material from the prospective study consisted of cDNA or gDNA derived from T cells, B-cell-depleted T cells, or PBMCs. The dataset comprised deeply sampled blood TCRbeta repertoires from subjects exposed to, actively infected with, or recovered from COVID-19. A freely available public database, intended as a resource for researchers studying the immune response to SARS-CoV-2, is where the repertoires were released.

Overall study outcomes, separate from this receptor: Clinical and demographic metadata were provided uncurated, with the amount varying by source and participant.

CDR1 and CDR2 (SNHLY, FYNNEI) derive from the germline V gene. After removal of 3 bases from V and 2 bases from J, the junction retains 1 base not matched to a gene. Its CDR3 holds 14 amino acids, cysteine through phenylalanine. Only the CDR3 region is kept as DNA, spanning 42 bases read in frame from base 1. Another Seattle source contributed samples from volunteer blood donors who had recovered from COVID-19. Each collaborating institution followed its own protocols to collect whole blood in K2EDTA tubes. For TCRbeta analysis, collaborators shipped samples in one of three forms: frozen whole blood, isolated PBMCs, or DNA extracted from either of those sample types. The immunoSEQ Assay, a bias-controlled multiplex PCR, was used to amplify TCRbeta CDR3 regions from genomic DNA. In the authors' own workflow: The number of nucleated cells in each sample was estimated by amplification of reference gene primers within the assay. To quantify the absolute abundance of each unique TCRbeta CDR3 rearrangement, sequence reads were collapsed and filtered. For each sample, productive Simpson clonality was calculated as the square root of Simpson's diversity index across productive rearrangements. TCRdb re-hosts the immuneACCESS table, in-frame sequences only. Its copies lack some clones; in the studies checked, an unresolved V gene accounts for under half of them, and the cause for the rest is not known. Clone size and V and J calls were adopted from that table, with D and trimming inferred from the DNA. The sample table contains 100,000 to 150,000 clones; only one count was recorded for roughly nine tenths of them. Together, the top ten hold roughly 7.9% of the sample.

Material for sequencing was peripheral blood. Here the chain combines TRBV2 and TRBJ2-3, with 8 central nucleotides matching TRBD1. This sequence originates from a man aged 70-80 years who had recovered from COVID-19. The DNA sequence follows: TGTGCCAGCAGTGAGGACAGGGTCACAGATACGCAGTATTTT. Its protein reads: CASSEDRVTDTQYF.